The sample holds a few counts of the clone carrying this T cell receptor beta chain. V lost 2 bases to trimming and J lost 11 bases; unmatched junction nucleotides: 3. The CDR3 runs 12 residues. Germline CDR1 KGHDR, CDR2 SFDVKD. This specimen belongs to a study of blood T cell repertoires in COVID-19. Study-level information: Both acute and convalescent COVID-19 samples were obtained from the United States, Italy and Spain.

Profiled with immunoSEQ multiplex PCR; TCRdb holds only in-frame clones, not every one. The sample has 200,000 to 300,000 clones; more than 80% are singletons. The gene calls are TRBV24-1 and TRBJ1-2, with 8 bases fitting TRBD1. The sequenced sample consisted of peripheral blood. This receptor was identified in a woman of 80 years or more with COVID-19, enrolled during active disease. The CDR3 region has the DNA TGTGCCACCAGTGATTCAGGGGACAGGTACACCTTC. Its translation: CATSDSGDRYTF.